The next 18 T cell receptor beta chains were all read from a single sample in a study of OX40 agonist ivuxolimab in advanced cancers. This table comes from immunoSEQ multiplex PCR, and its TCRdb copy is limited to in-frame clones, with some not included. The sample has tens of thousands of clones; 92% are singletons. The sequencing here drew on CD4+ or CD8+ T cells sorted from blood, taken in a trial of the OX40 agonist ivuxolimab. Receptors originate from an adult with an advanced solid tumor such as melanoma, head and neck, liver or kidney cancer.

The chain combines TRBV2 with TRBJ1-2; D call uncertain. CDR1 and CDR2 (germline): SNHLY, FYNNEI. This CDR3 is 17 amino acids long. V lost 6 bases to trimming and J lost 1 base, with 21 bases between them. CDR3 coding DNA: TGTGCCAGCAGCGACACTGAAGAGGGAGCCCGTAACTATGGCTACACCTTC. It yields the protein CASSDTEEGARNYGYTF.

The gene calls are TRBV7-6 and TRBJ2-5, with 7 bases lining up with TRBD1. Germline-derived CDR1 and CDR2 are SGHVS and FNYEAQ. CDR3 length equals 17 residues. The ends lost 1 base at V and 5 bases at J; junction bases unmatched: 13. For the CDR3, the DNA is TGTGCCAGCAGCTTAGGGGTCAGTCCCAGGGGGTCTGAGACCCAGTACTTC. Translation: CASSLGVSPRGSETQYF.

The rearrangement joins TRBV4-3 to TRBJ1-4, with D possibly matching TRBD1 (5 bases). Germline V gene data show CDR1 as LGHNA and CDR2 as YSLEER. This CDR3 spans 15 amino acids. Trimming removed 0 bases from V and 8 bases from J, with 13 bases in between. As DNA, the CDR3 is TGCGCCAGCAGCCAAGACAGGGCGTCGGGCGAAAAACTGTTTTTT. It is translated as CASSQDRASGEKLFF.

This chain connects TRBV2 to TRBJ2-7; 10 nucleotides align to TRBD1. V was pared by 4 bases and J by 2 bases, with 2 bases of the junction left unmatched. The CDR3 has 14 amino acids. Germline CDR1 and CDR2: SNHLY and FYNNEI. DNA for the CDR3: TGTGCCAGCAGTGGGACAGGGGGGGCCTACGAGCAGTACTTC. Protein product: CASSGTGGAYEQYF. The variable domain in full, with the rest retrieved from reference TRBV2 and TRBJ2-7, is EPEVTQTPSHQVTQMGQEVILRCVPISNHLYFYWYRQILGQKVEFLVSFYNNEISEKSEIFDDQFSVERPDGSNFTLKIRSTKLEDSAMYFCASSGTGGAYEQYFGPGTRLTVT.

The gene calls are TRBV5-6 and TRBJ2-5; D unresolved. Germline V gives CDR1 SGHDT, CDR2 YYEEEE. The ends were cut back, 0 bases at V and 1 base at J, with 4 bases in the middle. The CDR3 extends over 13 amino acids. The CDR3 is CASSLASQETQYF. The CDR3 bases are TGTGCCAGCAGCTTGGCCAGCCAAGAGACCCAGTACTTC.

The chain has TRBV27 and TRBJ1-4; perhaps TRBD1 as D (6 bases). Trimming took 11 bases from V and 5 from J, leaving 21 bases between them. In germline, CDR1 is MNHEY, CDR2 SMNVEV (reference sequence). The CDR3 length is 15 residues. CDR3 protein: CASNTKGQGNEKLFF. CDR3 nucleotide sequence: TGTGCCTCGAACACAAAAGGGCAGGGGAATGAAAAACTGTTTTTT. Supplemented by reference TRBV27 and TRBJ1-4, the full variable domain reads EAQVTQNPRYLITVTGKKLTVTCSQNMNHEYMSWYRQDPGLGLRQIYYSMNVEVTDKGDVPEGYKVSRKEKRNFPLILESPSPNQTSLYFCASNTKGQGNEKLFFGSGTQLSVL.

The rearrangement links TRBV25-1 to TRBJ1-2; no clear D. Germline V gene data show CDR1 as MGHDK and CDR2 as SYGVNS. This CDR3 has 14 amino acids. The ends were cut back, 2 bases at V and 4 bases at J, with 11 bases in the middle. The CDR3 is CASSETDTFYGYTF. The CDR3 DNA sequence: TGTGCCAGCAGTGAAACAGATACCTTCTATGGCTACACCTTC.

The V and J genes are TRBV27 and TRBJ1-2, with 7 bases lining up with TRBD1. The CDR3 consists of 16 residues. V trimming: 3 bases; J trimming: 5 bases; junction bases outside the gene matches: 12. Looked up from germline, CDR1 is MNHEY and CDR2 is SMNVEV (reference sequence). CDR3 in amino acids: CASSFGRQGSSYGYTF. In DNA form, the CDR3 reads TGTGCCAGCAGTTTCGGGAGACAGGGCTCCTCTTATGGCTACACCTTC.

This sequence joins TRBV11-2 and TRBJ2-4; D may be TRBD1 (5 bases). The CDR3 covers 14 residues. The germline V gene has CDR1 SGHAT and CDR2 FQNNGV. Trimming took 4 bases from V and 4 from J, leaving 11 bases between them. The CDR3 DNA sequence: TGTGCCAGCAGCTCCGGACACGAGAAAAACATTCAGTACTTC. This sequence encodes CASSSGHEKNIQYF. Supplemented by reference TRBV11-2 and TRBJ2-4, the full variable domain reads EAGVAQSPRYKIIEKRQSVAFWCNPISGHATLYWYQQILGQGPKLLIQFQNNGVVDDSQLPKDRFSAERLKGVDSTLKIQPAKLEDSAVYLCASSSGHEKNIQYFGAGTRLSVL.

The J gene is TRBJ1-2, the V gene TRBV6-1; a weak D match, TRBD1 (5 bases). This CDR3 contains 15 residues. Germline CDR1 is MNHNS and CDR2 is SASEGT. V lost 2 bases and J 2 bases, leaving 12 bases between the germline ends. The CDR3 protein is CASSEWGPANYGYTF. CDR3 sequence (DNA): TGTGCCAGCAGTGAATGGGGCCCGGCGAACTATGGCTACACCTTC.

The chain recombines TRBV5-1 with TRBJ2-5; D is possibly TRBD1 (5 bases). The V end was cut by 7 bases, the J end by 5 bases, with 6 bases between. Germline-derived CDR1 and CDR2 are SGHRS and YFSETQ. The CDR3 runs to 10 residues. The DNA of the CDR3 is TGCGCCAGCGCAGGGGAGACCCAGTACTTC. Translated, it gives CASAGETQYF.

This chain joins TRBV29-1 and TRBJ2-2; D call uncertain. The CDR3 totals 13 residues. Germline CDR1 is SQVTM and CDR2 is ANQGSEA. Trimming stripped 5 bases from V and 7 bases from J, with 14 bases between. The CDR3 protein is CSVRLEPSGELFF. The CDR3 coding sequence is TGCAGCGTTAGACTGGAACCCAGCGGGGAGCTGTTTTTT.

The chain recombines TRBV10-1 with TRBJ2-2, with no clear D. The CDR3 has 14 residues. Germline CDR1 reads WNHNN; CDR2 reads SYGVQD (reference sequence). V dropped 3 bases and J dropped 5 bases, with 10 bases sitting between them. CDR3: CASSDDGQTGELFF. The CDR3 bases are TGCGCCAGCAGTGACGATGGGCAGACCGGGGAGCTGTTTTTT.

The rearrangement links TRBV14 to TRBJ1-3; perhaps TRBD1 as D (5 bases). The CDR3 totals 14 residues. Per the germline V gene, CDR1 is SGHDN and CDR2 is FVKESK. V lost 4 bases and J lost 1, with 8 bases in between. The DNA of the CDR3 is TGTGCCAGCAGCCGAGGGGTTTCTGGAAACACCATATATTTT. Its translation is CASSRGVSGNTIYF.

Regarding this clone: The junction departs from the called germline gene at one end, perhaps through a read error. The chain combines TRBV11-3 with TRBJ1-3, with D hard to call. The CDR3 is 18 residues long. The germline V gene has CDR1 SGHNT and CDR2 YENEEA. The DNA of the CDR3 is TGTGCCAGCAGTTTAGGGTCCTCGGGAAGGGAGCCCGGAAACACCATATATTTT. Its protein is CASSLGSSGREPGNTIYF.

The chain links TRBV10-3 to TRBJ2-3; 8 nucleotides align to TRBD2. From germline, CDR1 is ENHRY and CDR2 SYGVKD. This CDR3 contains 13 residues. V shed 11 bases and J 4 bases; nucleotides not matched to a gene: 8. The CDR3 DNA reads as TGTGCCTCCCGAGGACTAGCTCCAGATACGCAGTATTTT. Translation gives CASRGLAPDTQYF.

This chain joins TRBV16 and TRBJ2-2; the D is unclear. V was shortened by 4 bases and J by 2 bases, with 2 bases between the two germline ends. The CDR3 covers 12 residues. Per the germline V gene, CDR1 is KGHSY and CDR2 is FQNENV. CDR3 DNA sequence: TGTGCCAGCAGCCTTAACACCGGGGAGCTGTTTTTT. It specifies CASSLNTGELFF.

This rearrangement joins TRBV27 to TRBJ2-6, with D maybe TRBD2 (5 bases). Trimming took off 5 bases at V and 4 bases at J, with 12 bases between the two ends. Germline assignment: CDR1 MNHEY and CDR2 SMNVEV (reference sequence). The CDR3 has 15 amino acids. The CDR3 loop reads CASSPGVSGANVLTF. CDR3 nucleotide sequence: TGTGCCAGCAGTCCCGGGGTCTCCGGGGCCAACGTCCTGACTTTC.